Presented here are 10 T cell receptor beta chains from one specimen sequenced in a study of tissue T cells after allogeneic stem cell transplantation. Indicated time point: mouse harvest day 14 after allogeneic transplant. Tail vein injection delivered 10^7 T-cell-depleted bone marrow cells and 10^6 splenic CD5+ T cells. TCRdb's copy holds only in-frame clones and misses some; the assay was immunoSEQ multiplex PCR. The table records about 2,800 clones, about 50% of them present only once. Sequencing used lymph node tissue. These receptors all stem from a female BALB/c mouse given C57BL/6 T cells with graft-versus-host disease after an allogeneic hematopoietic cell transplant.

This clone has only a few counts. The listed genes are named as in mouse. Read sequence stops 1 residue before the CDR3 end, and the germline J gene provides the missing end. The gene calls are TRBV23 and TRBJ1-4. The CDR3 totals 15 residues. Germline-derived CDR1 and CDR2 are KGHTA and FQNQQP. Incomplete CDR3 DNA: TGCTCCAGCAGTCAATCAAATTTCCTCAACGAAAGATTATTT. Translating it yields CSSSQSNFLNERLF. The full CDR3 is CSSSQSNFLNERLFF.

Of note for this clone: The gene symbols are mouse symbols. The read stops 1 residue short of the end of the CDR3; the missing end is completed from the germline J gene. The rearrangement joins TRBV2 to TRBJ1-1, with unresolved D. CDR1 is LGHNA and CDR2 is YSYQKL in the germline V gene. Trimming stripped 0 bases from V and 5 bases from J, with 7 bases between. This CDR3 region has 13 residues. The chain's CDR3 is CASSQDRDTEVFF. The part of the CDR3 DNA that was read is TGTGCCAGCAGCCAAGATAGGGATACAGAAGTCTTC. The whole variable domain, filled in from reference TRBV2 and TRBJ1-1, reads DPKIIQKPKYLVAVTGSEKILICEQYLGHNAMYWYRQSAKKPLEFMFSYSYQKLMDNQTASSRFQPQSSKKNHLDLQITALKPDDSATYFCASSQDRDTEVFFGKGTRLTVV.

A note on this clone: Mouse names are used for the genes. The CDR3 end falls 1 residue outside the read, so it is completed with the germline J gene. J is TRBJ2-3 and V is TRBV13-2; 8 nucleotides match TRBD2. Trimming cost V 3 bases and J 1 base; bases outside gene matches: 7. This CDR3 contains 16 residues. In germline, CDR1 is NNHNN, CDR2 SYGAGS (reference sequence). The sequenced part of the CDR3 DNA is TGTGCCAGCGGTGTTTCGGGGGGGGGCGGTGCAGAAACGCTGTAT. It is translated as CASGVSGGGGAETLY. The complete CDR3 reads CASGVSGGGGAETLYF.

This clone appeared once. The gene names here belong to mouse. Read data end 1 residue before the CDR3 end; the end is taken from the germline J gene. The chain employs TRBV26 and TRBJ2-5; 11 nucleotides agree with TRBD1. This CDR3 is built from 14 residues. Germline V gene data show CDR1 as KGHPV and CDR2 as FQNQEV (reference sequence). The V gene end was trimmed by 4 bases and the J gene end by 6 bases; junction bases not matched to a gene: 3. CDR3 DNA (partial): TGTGCCAGCAGTCGGGGACAGGGGGGGGACACCCAGTAC. As protein: CASSRGQGGDTQY. The entire CDR3 sequence reads CASSRGQGGDTQYF.

Of note for this clone: Gene names and germline refer to mouse. The read finishes 1 residue shy of the CDR3 end, and the germline J gene is used to complete it. This chain uses TRBV29 with TRBJ2-1, with D tentatively TRBD1 (8 bases). With 4 bases removed from V and 4 bases from J, the gap between germline ends came to 14 bases. CDR1 is MSHET, CDR2 SYDVDS, per germline. CDR3 length: 15 residues. Incomplete CDR3 DNA: TGTGCTAGCAGTTCCTCACAGGGGGGGTATGCTGAGCAGTTC. It translates to CASSSSQGGYAEQF. The CDR3 in full is CASSSSQGGYAEQFF.

Of note for this clone: The genes and germline here are from mouse. The read ends 1 residue shy of where the CDR3 ends; the end is completed using the germline J gene. The chain has TRBV12-1 and TRBJ2-2; tentative D call: TRBD1 (5 bases). This CDR3 region has 15 residues. With 0 bases removed from V and 1 base from J, the gap between germline ends came to 8 bases. The V gene's germline CDR1 is SGHSN and CDR2 HYEKVE. The sequenced part of the CDR3 DNA is TGTGCCAGCTCTCTCGAAGGGGTAAACACCGGGCAGCTCTAC. It is translated as CASSLEGVNTGQLY. The entire CDR3 is CASSLEGVNTGQLYF.

In regard to this clone: The germline and genes are mouse ones. The read gets to within 1 residue of the CDR3 end, and the germline J gene fills in the rest. V and J are TRBV31 and TRBJ1-1; D is unclear. V was cut by 0 bases and J by 0 bases, with 8 bases left in between. The CDR3 has 14 amino acids. Per the germline V gene, CDR1 is GKSSPN and CDR2 is SITVG. The CDR3 is CAWSLGLANTEVFF. The sequenced CDR3 bases are TGTGCCTGGAGTCTGGGCCTCGCAAACACAGAAGTCTTC.

On this clone: Mouse germline and gene names are used. Read data end 1 residue before the CDR3 end; the end is taken from the germline J gene. This chain connects TRBV23 to TRBJ1-5; the D call of TRBD1 is as the table states it, not checked on the DNA. From germline, CDR1 is KGHTA and CDR2 FQNQQP. CDR3 length: 15 amino acids. This CDR3 reads CSSSPGTGGNQAPLF. The sequenced CDR3 bases are TGCTCCAGCAGTCCAGGGACAGGGGGAAACCAGGCTCCGCTT.

As to this clone: Gene names are mouse gene names. With the read ending 1 residue before the CDR3 end, the germline J gene is used to fill in that end. V and J are TRBV13-3 and TRBJ2-3, with unresolved D. V lost 1 base to trimming and J lost 0 bases, with 6 bases between them. The CDR3 extends over 14 amino acids. From germline, CDR1 is NNHDY and CDR2 SYVADS. CDR3 DNA (partial): TGTGCCAGCAGTGATCGCAGTAGTGCAGAAACGCTGTAT. The encoded protein is CASSDRSSAETLY. The full CDR3 is CASSDRSSAETLYF.

This clone has a handful of counts. Mouse names are used for the genes. Read sequence stops 1 residue before the CDR3 end, and the germline J gene provides the missing end. J is TRBJ1-3 and V is TRBV26; D is undetermined. The CDR3 has 13 residues. Germline CDR1 reads KGHPV; CDR2 reads FQNQEV (reference sequence). V lost 4 bases and J 0 bases, leaving 4 bases between the germline ends. The CDR3 sequence is CASSQISGNTLYF. Partial CDR3 DNA: TGTGCCAGCAGTCAAATTTCTGGAAATACGCTCTAT.